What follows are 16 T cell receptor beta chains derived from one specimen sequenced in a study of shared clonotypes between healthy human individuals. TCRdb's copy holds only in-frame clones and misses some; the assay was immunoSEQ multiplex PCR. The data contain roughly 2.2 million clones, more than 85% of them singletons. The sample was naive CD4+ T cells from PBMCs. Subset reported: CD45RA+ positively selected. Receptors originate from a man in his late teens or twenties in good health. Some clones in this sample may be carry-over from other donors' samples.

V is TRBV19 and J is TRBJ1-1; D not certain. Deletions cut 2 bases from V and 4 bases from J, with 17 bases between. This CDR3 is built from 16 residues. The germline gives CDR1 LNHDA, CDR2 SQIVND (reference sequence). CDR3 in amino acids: CASSIYSGRLGTEAFF. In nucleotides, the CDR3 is TGTGCCAGTAGTATATACTCCGGACGGTTGGGCACTGAAGCTTTCTTT.

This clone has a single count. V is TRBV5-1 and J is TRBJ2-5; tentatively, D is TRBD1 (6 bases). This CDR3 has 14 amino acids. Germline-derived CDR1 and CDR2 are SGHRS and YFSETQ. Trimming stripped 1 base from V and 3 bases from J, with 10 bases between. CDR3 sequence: CASSLMSGEETQYF. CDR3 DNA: TGCGCCAGCAGCTTGATGTCAGGGGAAGAGACCCAGTACTTC.

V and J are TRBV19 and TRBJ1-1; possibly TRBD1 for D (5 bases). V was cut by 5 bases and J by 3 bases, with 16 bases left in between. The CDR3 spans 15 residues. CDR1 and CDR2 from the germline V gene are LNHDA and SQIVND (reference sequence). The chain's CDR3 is CASSDWEQGHTEAFF. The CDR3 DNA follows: TGTGCCAGTAGTGACTGGGAGCAGGGCCACACTGAAGCTTTCTTT.

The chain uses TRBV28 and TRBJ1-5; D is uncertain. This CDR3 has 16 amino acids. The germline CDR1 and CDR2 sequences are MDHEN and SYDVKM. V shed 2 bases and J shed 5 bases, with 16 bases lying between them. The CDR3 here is CASSLVAGVGDQPQHF. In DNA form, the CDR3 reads TGTGCCAGCAGTTTAGTCGCCGGAGTCGGGGATCAGCCCCAGCATTTT.

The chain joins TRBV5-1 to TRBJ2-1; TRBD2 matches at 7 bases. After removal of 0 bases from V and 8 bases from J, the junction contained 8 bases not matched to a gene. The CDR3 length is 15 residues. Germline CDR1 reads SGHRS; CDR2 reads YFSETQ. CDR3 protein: CASSLGAGTGYEQFF. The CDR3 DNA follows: TGCGCCAGCAGCTTGGGAGCGGGGACGGGCTATGAGCAGTTCTTC.

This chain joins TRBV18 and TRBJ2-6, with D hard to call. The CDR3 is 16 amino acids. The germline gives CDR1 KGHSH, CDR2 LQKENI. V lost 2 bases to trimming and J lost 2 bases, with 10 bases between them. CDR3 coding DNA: TGTGCCAGCTCACCAGGCTTCGAGGCTGGGGCCAACGTCCTGACTTTC. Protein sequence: CASSPGFEAGANVLTF.

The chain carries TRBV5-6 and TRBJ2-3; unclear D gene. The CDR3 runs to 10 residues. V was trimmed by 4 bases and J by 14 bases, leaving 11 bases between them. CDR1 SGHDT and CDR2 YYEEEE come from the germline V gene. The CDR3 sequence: CASSGVKWYF. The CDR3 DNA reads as TGTGCCAGCAGCGGGGTTAAGTGGTATTTT.

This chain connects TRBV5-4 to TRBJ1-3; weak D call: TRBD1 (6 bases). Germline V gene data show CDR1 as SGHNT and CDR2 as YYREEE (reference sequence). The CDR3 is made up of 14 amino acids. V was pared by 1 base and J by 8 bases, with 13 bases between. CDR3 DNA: TGTGCCAGCAGCTTGACAGGGAGGGGAGACACCATATATTTT. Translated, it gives CASSLTGRGDTIYF. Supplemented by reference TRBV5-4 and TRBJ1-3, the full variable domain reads ETGVTQSPTHLIKTRGQQVTLRCSSQSGHNTVSWYQQALGQGPQFIFQYYREEENGRGNFPPRFSGLQFPNYSSELNVNALELDDSALYLCASSLTGRGDTIYFGEGSWLTVV.

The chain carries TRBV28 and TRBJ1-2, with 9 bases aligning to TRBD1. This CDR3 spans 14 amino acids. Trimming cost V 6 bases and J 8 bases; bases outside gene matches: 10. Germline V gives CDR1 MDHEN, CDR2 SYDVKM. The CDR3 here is CASSQRTGERGYTF. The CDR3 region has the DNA TGTGCCAGCAGCCAGCGGACAGGGGAGAGAGGCTACACCTTC.

The CDR3 is CSVRVRGGKNIQYF. DNA of the CDR3: TGCAGCGTGCGGGTCCGGGGCGGGAAAAACATTCAGTACTTC. The V gene is TRBV29-1, the J gene TRBJ2-4; D assignment may be TRBD1 or TRBD2 (5 bases each). From germline, CDR1 is SQVTM and CDR2 ANQGSEA. The CDR3 has 14 residues. Trimming removed 6 bases from V and 4 bases from J, with 16 bases in between.

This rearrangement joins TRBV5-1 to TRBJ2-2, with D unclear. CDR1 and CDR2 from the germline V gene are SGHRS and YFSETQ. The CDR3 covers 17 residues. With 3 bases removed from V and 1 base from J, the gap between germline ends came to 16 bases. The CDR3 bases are TGCGCCAGCAGCTCCCCTTCACGGGCGATGAACACCGGGGAGCTGTTTTTT. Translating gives CASSSPSRAMNTGELFF.

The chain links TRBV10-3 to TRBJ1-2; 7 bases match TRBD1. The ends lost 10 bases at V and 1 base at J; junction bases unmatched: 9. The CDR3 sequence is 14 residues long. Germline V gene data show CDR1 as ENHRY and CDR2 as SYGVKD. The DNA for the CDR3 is TGTGCCACCGTACAGGGGCCAAATAACTATGGCTACACCTTC. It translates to CATVQGPNNYGYTF.

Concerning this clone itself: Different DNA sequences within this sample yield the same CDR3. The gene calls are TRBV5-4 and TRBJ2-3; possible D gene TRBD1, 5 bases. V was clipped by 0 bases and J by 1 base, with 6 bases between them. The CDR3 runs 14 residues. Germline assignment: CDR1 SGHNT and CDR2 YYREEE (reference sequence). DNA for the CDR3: TGTGCCAGCAGCTTGGTGACAGGCACAGATACGCAGTATTTT. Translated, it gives CASSLVTGTDTQYF.

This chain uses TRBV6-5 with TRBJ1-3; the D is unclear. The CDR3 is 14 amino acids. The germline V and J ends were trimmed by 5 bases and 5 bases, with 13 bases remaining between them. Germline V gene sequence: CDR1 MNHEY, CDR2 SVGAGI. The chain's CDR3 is CASSLDGVRNTIYF. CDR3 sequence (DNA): TGTGCCAGCAGTCTGGACGGGGTCCGAAACACCATATATTTT.

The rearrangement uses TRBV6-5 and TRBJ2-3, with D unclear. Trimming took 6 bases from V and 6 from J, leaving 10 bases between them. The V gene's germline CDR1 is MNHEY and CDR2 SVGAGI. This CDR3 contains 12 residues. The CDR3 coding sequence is TGTGCCAGCAGCGACCTGGGGGATACGCAGTATTTT. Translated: CASSDLGDTQYF.

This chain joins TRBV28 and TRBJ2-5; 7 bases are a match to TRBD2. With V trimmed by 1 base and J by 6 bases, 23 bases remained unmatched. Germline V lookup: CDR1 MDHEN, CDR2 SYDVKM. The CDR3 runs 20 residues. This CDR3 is CASSLSLISGWREMRKTQYF. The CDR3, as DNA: TGTGCCAGCAGTTTATCCCTGATTTCCGGATGGCGGGAGATGAGAAAGACCCAGTACTTC.